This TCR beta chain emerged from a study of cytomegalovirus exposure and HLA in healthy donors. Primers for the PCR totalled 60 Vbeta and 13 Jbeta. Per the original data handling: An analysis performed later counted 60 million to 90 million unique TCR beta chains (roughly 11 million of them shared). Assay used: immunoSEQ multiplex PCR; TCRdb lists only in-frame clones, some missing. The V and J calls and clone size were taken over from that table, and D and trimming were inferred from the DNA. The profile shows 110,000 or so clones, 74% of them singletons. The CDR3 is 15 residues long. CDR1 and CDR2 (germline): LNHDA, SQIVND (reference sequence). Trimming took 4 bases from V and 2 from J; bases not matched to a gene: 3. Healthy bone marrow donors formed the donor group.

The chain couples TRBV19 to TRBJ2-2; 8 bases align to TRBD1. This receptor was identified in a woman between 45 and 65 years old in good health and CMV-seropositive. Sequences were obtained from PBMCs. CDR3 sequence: CASSTGQGNTGELFF. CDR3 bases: TGTGCCAGTAGTACAGGACAGGGCAACACCGGGGAGCTGTTTTTT.